The rows below give T cell receptor beta chains drawn from one sample of a study of blood T cell repertoires in COVID-19. Assay: immunoSEQ multiplex PCR; the TCRdb copy retains only in-frame clones and omits some. The sample consists of about 42,000 clones, around nine tenths of them appearing once. Source material: peripheral blood. Every receptor here comes from a human donor in a cohort sampled during active COVID-19. Each CDR3 is given with its conserved first and last residue. D genes are given only for firm matches. Size is stated for part of the rows, as once, few or many counts, or as a class when the clone is expanded.

TRBJ2-1	TRBV18	-	TRBD1	TGTGCCAGCTCCCGCGCCGGGACAGGGTACAATGAGCAGTTCTTC	CASSRAGTGYNEQFF
TRBJ1-5	TRBV9	-	-	TGTGCCAGCAGCGTAGGGGAGAACAATCAGCCCCAGCATTTT	CASSVGENNQPQHF
TRBJ1-1	TRBV25-1	-	TRBD1	TGTGCCAGCAGGCCCCTCGGACAGGAGGCCACTGAAGCTTTCTTT	CASRPLGQEATEAFF
TRBJ1-5	TRBV23-1	-	-	TGCGCCAGCAGTCCCTTGGGAGGCAGGCCAAATCAGCCCCAGCATTTT	CASSPLGGRPNQPQHF
TRBJ1-1	TRBV6-2/TRBV6-3	-	-	TGTGCCAGCAGTTATATCCCAGATTTGAACACTGAAGCTTTCTTT	CASSYIPDLNTEAFF
TRBJ1-3	TRBV27	-	-	TGTGCCAGCAGTTTATCCGGGGCTGGAAACACCATATATTTT	CASSLSGAGNTIYF
TRBJ2-7	TRBV7-2	once	TRBD2	TGTGCCAGCAGCTTAGTGGCGGGGGGCCACTCCTACGAGCAGTACTTC	CASSLVAGGHSYEQYF
TRBJ1-1	TRBV5-4	-	TRBD1	TGTGCCAGCAGCTTGCCTCAAGGGGGCAGAAACACTGAAGCTTTCTTT	CASSLPQGGRNTEAFF
TRBJ1-1	TRBV3-1/TRBV3-2	-	TRBD1	TGTGCCAGCAGCCAACCGACAGGGGCGTCGGAAGCTTTCTTT	CASSQPTGASEAFF
TRBJ1-2	TRBV19	-	-	TGTGCCAGTAGTATAGTAACGGCCAACCCTAGGGGTGGCTACACCTTC	CASSIVTANPRGGYTF
TRBJ2-7	TRBV7-9	-	TRBD1	TGTGCCAGCAGCTTAGCGTCACAGGGGTCCTACGAGCAGTACTTC	CASSLASQGSYEQYF
TRBJ1-2	TRBV7-9	few	-	TGTGCCAGCAGCTTAGGGTCAGGGGTCTATGGCTACACCTTC	CASSLGSGVYGYTF
TRBJ1-3	TRBV19	-	-	TGTGCCAGTAGTCAACGGGGAGTACTAGGAAACACCATATATTTT	CASSQRGVLGNTIYF
TRBJ1-1	TRBV11-2	once	-	TGTGCCAGCAGCTTCGGCCGAGGCCGGGGGAACACTGAAGCTTTCTTT	CASSFGRGRGNTEAFF
TRBJ1-1	TRBV29-1	-	-	TGCAGCGTTGTAGGGGAGGATGCTTTCTTT	CSVVGEDAFF
TRBJ1-1	TRBV11-2	-	TRBD1	TGTGCCAGCAGCTTAGAGACAGGGCGAGCTTTCTTT	CASSLETGRAFF
TRBJ1-2	TRBV19	-	-	TGTGCCAGTAGTGTTTTCTTGCGGGGTAGAGATGGCTACACCTTC	CASSVFLRGRDGYTF
TRBJ2-1	TRBV5-1	-	-	TGCGCCAGCAGATACTACCGGGGGACGGATGAGCAGTTCTTC	CASRYYRGTDEQFF
TRBJ1-1	TRBV6-5	-	TRBD1	TGTGCCAGCAGTTACGGAGAACGGACAGGGAAGACTGAAGCTTTCTTT	CASSYGERTGKTEAFF
TRBJ1-5	TRBV19	-	-	TGTGCCAGTAGTGAGAGGGGGGGTCAGCCCCAGCATTTT	CASSERGGQPQHF
TRBJ1-2	TRBV12-2	-	-	TGTGCAAGTCGCTTATGGGGGGATTACTATGGCTACACCTTC	CASRLWGDYYGYTF
TRBJ1-5	TRBV6-2/TRBV6-3	-	TRBD1	TGTGCCAGCAGTGTACAGGGGATACGCAATCAGCCCCAGCATTTT	CASSVQGIRNQPQHF
TRBJ1-1	TRBV18	once	TRBD1	TGTGCCAGCTCACCACTGCCAGGGGGTAATGGGAACACTGAAGCTTTCTTT	CASSPLPGGNGNTEAFF
TRBJ1-4	TRBV7-9	once	TRBD1	TGTGCCAGCAGCTTGGGACAGGGAGATGAAAAACTGTTTTTT	CASSLGQGDEKLFF
TRBJ1-1	TRBV4-3	-	-	TGCGCCAGCAGCCAAGTGGACAGGAACACTGAAGCTTTCTTT	CASSQVDRNTEAFF
TRBJ1-2	TRBV7-2	-	-	TGTGCCAGCAGCTTAGGGGGGCAGGGGAATGGCTACACCTTC	CASSLGGQGNGYTF
TRBJ1-1	TRBV27	-	-	TGTGCCAGCAGTTTATTCAGGAACACTGAAGCTTTCTTT	CASSLFRNTEAFF
TRBJ2-7	TRBV6-5	-	-	TGTGCCAGCAGTTCCCAGTATTATTCCTACGAGCAGTACTTC	CASSSQYYSYEQYF
TRBJ2-7	TRBV7-9	few	TRBD2	TGTGCCAGCAGCCCCCCCGCGGGGGGAAACGAGCAGTACTTC	CASSPPAGGNEQYF
TRBJ2-7	TRBV19	-	TRBD1	TGTGCCAGTAGTGCTACCGGGACAGGGAAATACGAGCAGTACTTC	CASSATGTGKYEQYF
TRBJ2-7	TRBV19	-	-	TGTGCCAGTAGTACCACCGGACGGCTCAGCGGTTACGAGCAGTACTTC	CASSTTGRLSGYEQYF
TRBJ1-1	TRBV19	-	-	TGTGCCAGTAGTAGGGTCAACTGGGGGCTAAACACTGAAGCTTTCTTT	CASSRVNWGLNTEAFF
TRBJ2-5	TRBV25-1	-	-	TGTGCCAGCAGTGAATTCTGGGGCGGAGAGACCCAGTACTTC	CASSEFWGGETQYF
TRBJ2-7	TRBV11-2	-	TRBD1	TGTGCCAGCAGCTTAGGGACAGGATCCTACGAGCAGTACTTC	CASSLGTGSYEQYF
TRBJ1-5	TRBV5-1	once	-	TGCGCCAGCAGCTTGGAAGGGGGGCCCCAGCATTTT	CASSLEGGPQHF
TRBJ1-2	TRBV7-9	few	-	TGTGCCAGCAGCTTGGATGGTGGAGGGTATGGCTACACCTTC	CASSLDGGGYGYTF
TRBJ1-6	TRBV6-5	-	-	TGTGCCAGCAGCAAGAGCTCCTATAATTCACCCCTCCACTTT	CASSKSSYNSPLHF
TRBJ2-7	TRBV11-2	-	-	TGTGCCAGCAGCTTATTACACAGGTCCTACGAGCAGTACTTC	CASSLLHRSYEQYF